Listed below are T cell receptor beta chains from one sample, sequenced in a study of beta chain features in type 1 diabetes. The assay was immunoSEQ multiplex PCR, and TCRdb's table has in-frame clones only and misses some. The data contain around 260,000 clones, roughly 22% of them singletons. The specimen sequenced was naive CD4+ T cells from blood. Every receptor here comes from a middle-aged woman with type 1 diabetes. Each CDR3 is given with its conserved first and last residue. The D gene is left open where the match is weak. The size field is filled for only some rows; it gives once, few, many or a size class.

D gene	V gene	clone size	J gene	CDR3 protein	CDR3 DNA
.	TRBV5-1	few	TRBJ1-6	CASCQSDNSPLHF	TGCGCCAGCTGTCAGTCCGATAATTCACCCCTCCACTTT
TRBD1	TRBV2	.	TRBJ1-1	CASSPDRVETEAFF	TGTGCCAGCAGTCCCGACAGGGTGGAGACTGAAGCTTTCTTT
TRBD2	TRBV6-5	.	TRBJ2-7	CASFRAGTYEQYF	TGTGCCAGCTTCCGAGCGGGAACCTACGAGCAGTACTTC
.	TRBV4-2	few	TRBJ2-1	CASSQKSRDFSYNEQFF	TGTGCCAGCAGCCAAAAAAGCCGAGACTTCTCCTACAATGAGCAGTTCTTC
TRBD2	TRBV5-4	.	TRBJ2-7	CASSLSGGTIREQYF	TGTGCCAGCAGCCTTAGCGGGGGAACAATTCGGGAGCAGTACTTC
.	TRBV28	.	TRBJ1-1	CASSFTGRGPEAFF	TGTGCCAGCAGTTTCACCGGTCGAGGGCCTGAAGCTTTCTTT
.	TRBV4-3	few	TRBJ1-6	CASSPQVSEGSPLHF	TGCGCCAGCAGCCCACAGGTCTCAGAAGGTTCACCCCTCCACTTT
.	TRBV28	.	TRBJ1-2	CASSSGQWPSLKGYTF	TGTGCCAGCAGTAGCGGACAGTGGCCATCTTTGAAGGGCTACACCTTC
.	TRBV7-3	.	TRBJ1-1	CASSSDRSSEAFF	TGTGCCAGCAGCTCCGACAGGTCCTCTGAAGCTTTCTTT
.	TRBV29-1	.	TRBJ2-3	CSVGHTQYF	TGCAGCGTGGGGCATACGCAGTATTTT
.	TRBV19	.	TRBJ1-1	CASLTGPGDKAFF	TGTGCCAGTTTGACCGGGCCGGGGGATAAAGCTTTCTTT
.	TRBV4-1	few	TRBJ2-7	CASSQRVAGGYSYEQYF	TGCGCCAGCAGCCAGAGGGTTGCGGGCGGCTACTCCTACGAGCAGTACTTC
TRBD1	TRBV5-1	few	TRBJ1-2	CASSLEGQVYGYTF	TGCGCCAGCAGCTTGGAGGGACAGGTCTATGGCTACACCTTC
.	TRBV7-3	.	TRBJ2-1	CASSPSTGSGNEQFF	TGTGCCAGCAGCCCCAGCACAGGGTCGGGGAATGAGCAGTTCTTC
.	TRBV6-6	few	TRBJ2-1	CASSPRGSELYNEQFF	TGTGCCAGCAGTCCTCGAGGCAGCGAATTATACAATGAGCAGTTCTTC
TRBD2	TRBV4-1	.	TRBJ2-1	CASSQDTLRLAGANEQFF	TGCGCCAGCAGCCAAGATACCTTACGCCTAGCGGGAGCAAATGAGCAGTTCTTC
.	TRBV19	.	TRBJ1-6	CASSAAGQLINSPLHF	TGTGCCAGTAGTGCCGCTGGACAGTTAATTAATTCACCCCTCCACTTT
.	TRBV29-1	few	TRBJ2-5	CSVEDGREETQYF	TGCAGCGTTGAAGATGGGAGAGAAGAGACCCAGTACTTC
TRBD2	TRBV5-1	.	TRBJ2-2	CASSLDELAGSGELFF	TGCGCCAGCAGCTTGGATGAATTAGCGGGAAGCGGGGAGCTGTTTTTT
.	TRBV7-2	.	TRBJ2-7	CASSFTGDEQYF	TGTGCCAGCAGCTTCACAGGAGATGAGCAGTACTTC
.	TRBV15	.	TRBJ1-5	CATSRDSEQPQHF	TGTGCCACCAGCAGAGATTCCGAGCAGCCCCAGCATTTT
.	TRBV19	few	TRBJ1-5	CASSPEGPLPQHF	TGTGCCAGTAGCCCGGAGGGCCCGTTGCCCCAGCATTTT
TRBD1	TRBV6-6	.	TRBJ1-1	CASHWDRENTEAFF	TGTGCCAGCCATTGGGACAGGGAGAACACTGAAGCTTTCTTT
TRBD1	TRBV7-3	.	TRBJ2-1	CASSPARQGEQFF	TGTGCCAGCAGCCCCGCCCGACAGGGCGAGCAGTTCTTC
.	TRBV7-3	.	TRBJ1-1	CASSSAPGEAFF	TGTGCCAGCAGCTCTGCTCCGGGGGAAGCTTTCTTT
TRBD2	TRBV5-1	few	TRBJ2-3	CASSLTSGYSTDTQYF	TGCGCCAGCAGCTTGACTAGCGGGTATAGCACAGATACGCAGTATTTT
.	TRBV27	few	TRBJ1-5	CASSLSRRAGQPQHF	TGTGCCAGCAGTTTATCGAGGAGGGCTGGACAGCCCCAGCATTTT
.	TRBV27	few	TRBJ1-4	CASRLATNEKLFF	TGTGCCAGCAGACTTGCAACTAATGAAAAACTGTTTTTT
TRBD2	TRBV23-1	few	TRBJ2-1	CASSSGRRNEQFF	TGCGCCAGCAGCAGCGGGAGAAGGAATGAGCAGTTCTTC
.	TRBV5-1	few	TRBJ1-1	CASSLGLPTEAFF	TGCGCCAGCAGCTTGGGTCTCCCCACTGAAGCTTTCTTT
.	TRBV28	.	TRBJ2-7	CASSPLESSDEQYF	TGTGCCAGCAGTCCCCTAGAGTCAAGCGACGAGCAGTACTTC
TRBD2	TRBV5-1	few	TRBJ2-1	CASLGGNEQFF	TGCGCCAGCCTCGGGGGGAATGAGCAGTTCTTC
.	TRBV9	few	TRBJ1-2	CASSVAPGGLGYGYTF	TGTGCCAGCAGCGTAGCTCCGGGGGGATTAGGATATGGCTACACCTTC
.	TRBV27	.	TRBJ1-2	CASSPRGVYGYTF	TGTGCCAGCAGTCCCCGGGGGGTCTATGGCTACACCTTC
.	TRBV5-1	.	TRBJ1-5	CASSEQPGGQPQHF	TGCGCCAGCAGCGAACAGCCCGGGGGACAGCCCCAGCATTTT
TRBD2	TRBV11-2	few	TRBJ2-1	CASRQAGGPNNEQFF	TGTGCCAGCAGGCAAGCGGGAGGGCCCAACAATGAGCAGTTCTTC
TRBD2	TRBV6-5	.	TRBJ2-1	CASSVIAGDYNEQFF	TGTGCCAGCAGTGTCATAGCGGGGGACTACAATGAGCAGTTCTTC
TRBD2	TRBV10-3	.	TRBJ2-2	CAIKAGDYTGELFF	TGTGCCATCAAAGCGGGAGATTACACCGGGGAGCTGTTTTTT
TRBD1	TRBV11-1	once	TRBJ2-7	CASSGIRTGYEQYF	TGTGCCAGCAGCGGAATACGGACAGGCTACGAGCAGTACTTC
.	TRBV6-5	.	TRBJ2-6	CASSRESGANVLTF	TGTGCCAGCAGTCGGGAGTCTGGGGCCAACGTCCTGACTTTC
.	TRBV30	.	TRBJ2-5	CAWTGGSQETQYF	TGTGCCTGGACAGGGGGGTCCCAAGAGACCCAGTACTTC
.	TRBV9	few	TRBJ2-7	CASSVGGRGSPYEQYF	TGTGCCAGCAGCGTAGGGGGCCGGGGGAGCCCCTACGAGCAGTACTTC